The 8 T cell receptor beta chains below were found in one sample sequenced in a study of tumor and adjacent non-tumor tissue in lung cancer. The template was RNA from unsorted bulk tissue. More than 3 cm separated this lung sample from the edge of the tumor. A modified ARM-PCR protocol with three rounds of nested PCR amplified TCRbeta. TCRdb reanalysed the multiplex PCR reads using MiXCR and keeps one entry per CDR3 protein. This sample yields about 48,000 distinct CDR3 sequences, of which roughly two thirds are seen a single time; 30% belongs to the top ten. The specimen was distant non-tumor lung tissue. Every receptor here comes from a woman in her 70s with non-small cell lung cancer.

As concerns this clonotype: This may stem from a read error, because a much larger clone lies one nucleotide away. The J gene is TRBJ2-1, the V gene TRBV20-1; the D is unclear. The CDR3 totals 11 residues. Trimming cost V 8 bases and J 3 bases, with 8 bases left between them. Per the germline V gene, CDR1 is DFQATT and CDR2 is SNEGSKA (reference sequence). The CDR3 is CSIQSYNEQFF. The CDR3 nucleotides read TGCAGTATCCAAAGCTACAATGAGCAGTTCTTC.

This clonotype was counted ten times or more. The rearrangement joins TRBV12-3 or TRBV12-4 to TRBJ1-1, with a tentative D call TRBD1 (5 bases). The CDR3 is 14 amino acids. V shed 5 bases and J shed 6 bases, with 16 bases lying between them. In DNA form, the CDR3 reads TGTGCCAGCAGTCCAGGGAGCGGGGTGGCTGAAGCTTTCTTT. Protein sequence: CASSPGSGVAEAFF.

This clonotype was picked up a small number of times. An end of the junction differs from the germline gene, which may be a read error. The chain uses TRBV20-1 and TRBJ1-1, with D perhaps matching TRBD1 (6 bases). This CDR3 has 12 amino acids. Germline V gives CDR1 DFQATT, CDR2 SNEGSKA (reference sequence). DNA for the CDR3: TGCAGTCCAAGTCAGGGGTTCACTGAAACTTTCTTT. Encoded protein: CSPSQGFTETFF.

In the case of this clonotype: Since a much larger clone is just one base distant, this may be a read error. The chain couples TRBV28 to TRBJ2-7; D unresolved. The germline V gene has CDR1 MDHEN and CDR2 SYDVKM. The CDR3 extends over 12 amino acids. V was clipped by 6 bases and J by 7 bases, with 13 bases between them. CDR3 sequence reads: CASRVAVEEQYF. CDR3 nucleotides: TGTGCCAGCAGGGTCGCAGTGGAAGAGCAGTACTTC.

In the case of this clonotype: At one end, the junction sequence differs from germline, possibly due to a read error. The chain employs TRBV4-2 and TRBJ2-7; D is uncertain. The CDR3 contains 16 residues. Germline V gene lookup returns CDR1 LGHNA and CDR2 YNFKEQ. The CDR3 nucleotides read TGTGCCAGCAACCAAGAGCGTGCCGCAACGTTATACGAGCAGTACTTC. Protein: CASNQERAATLYEQYF.

V is TRBV13 and J is TRBJ2-7, with D maybe TRBD1 (6 bases). The CDR3 length is 14 residues. From germline, CDR1 is PRHDT and CDR2 FYEKMQ (reference sequence). CDR3 in amino acids: CVNSSTDRTYEQYF. CDR3 coding DNA: TGTGTCAACAGCTCAACGGACAGAACCTACGAGCAGTACTTC. The full variable domain, its missing parts supplied by reference TRBV13 and TRBJ2-7, is AAGVIQSPRHLIKEKRETATLKCYPIPRHDTVYWYQQGPGQDPQFLISFYEKMQSDKGSIPDRFSAQQFSDYHSELNMSSLELGDSALYFCVNSSTDRTYEQYFGPGTRLTVT.

V usage is TRBV20-1 and J usage is TRBJ2-1, with D perhaps TRBD1 (5 bases). Germline V gene sequence: CDR1 DFQATT, CDR2 SNEGSKA (reference sequence). There are 15 residues in the CDR3. The V and J ends lost 5 bases and 5 bases respectively, with 19 bases between them. In DNA, the CDR3 is TGCAGTGCTGACAGACTGGCGGTGATGGACAATGAGCAGTTCTTC. Translating gives CSADRLAVMDNEQFF.

In its sample, this clonotype was seen many times. The chain recombines TRBV7-2 with TRBJ1-4, with a weak D call TRBD1 (6 bases). V lost 1 base and J lost 3, with 15 bases in between. CDR1 is SGHTA, CDR2 FQGNSA, per germline. The CDR3 has 17 amino acids. In nucleotides, the CDR3 is TGTGCCAGCAGCTTAGTAGCCGATCGGACAGCTAATGAAAAACTGTTTTTT. Encoded protein: CASSLVADRTANEKLFF.